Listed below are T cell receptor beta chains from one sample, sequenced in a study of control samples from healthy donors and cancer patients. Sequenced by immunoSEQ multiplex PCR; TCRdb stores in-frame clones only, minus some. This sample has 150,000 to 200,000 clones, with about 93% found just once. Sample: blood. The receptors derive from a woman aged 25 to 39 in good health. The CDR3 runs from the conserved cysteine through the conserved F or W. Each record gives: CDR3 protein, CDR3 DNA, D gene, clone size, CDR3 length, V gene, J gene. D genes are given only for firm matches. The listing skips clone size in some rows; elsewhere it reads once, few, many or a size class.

CDR3aa: CASKITGYNEQFF; CDR3nt: TGTGCCAGCAAAATAACAGGTTACAATGAGCAGTTCTTC; d_gene: NA; abundance: NA; len: 13; v_gene: TRBV27; j_gene: TRBJ2-1
CDR3aa: CASSDGGPNMPQHF; CDR3nt: TGTGCCAGCAGTGACGGCGGCCCGAACATGCCCCAGCATTTT; d_gene: NA; abundance: NA; len: 14; v_gene: TRBV6-1; j_gene: TRBJ1-5
CDR3aa: CASSFEVGNTEAFF; CDR3nt: TGTGCCAGCAGCTTTGAGGTTGGAAACACTGAAGCTTTCTTT; d_gene: NA; abundance: NA; len: 14; v_gene: TRBV7-2; j_gene: TRBJ1-1
CDR3aa: CASGGQSRTEAFF; CDR3nt: TGTGCCAGCGGCGGACAATCTCGCACTGAAGCTTTCTTT; d_gene: NA; abundance: NA; len: 13; v_gene: TRBV2; j_gene: TRBJ1-1
CDR3aa: CASSPPVVTKNIQYF; CDR3nt: TGTGCCAGCTCACCACCGGTTGTGACCAAAAACATTCAGTACTTC; d_gene: NA; abundance: once; len: 15; v_gene: TRBV18; j_gene: TRBJ2-4
CDR3aa: CASSIMSGSGSTIYF; CDR3nt: TGTGCCAGTAGTATCATGAGTGGAAGCGGAAGCACCATATATTTT; d_gene: NA; abundance: NA; len: 15; v_gene: TRBV19; j_gene: TRBJ1-3
CDR3aa: CASSFEAGSPLHF; CDR3nt: TGTGCCAGCAGTTTTGAGGCGGGTTCACCCCTCCACTTT; d_gene: NA; abundance: NA; len: 13; v_gene: TRBV28; j_gene: TRBJ1-6
CDR3aa: CASSLTGGSYNEQFF; CDR3nt: TGTGCCAGCAGTTTAACGGGAGGGTCCTACAATGAGCAGTTCTTC; d_gene: TRBD2; abundance: NA; len: 15; v_gene: TRBV28; j_gene: TRBJ2-1
CDR3aa: CASSPTSGMYEQFF; CDR3nt: TGTGCCAGCTCACCTACTAGCGGGATGTATGAGCAGTTCTTC; d_gene: TRBD2; abundance: NA; len: 14; v_gene: TRBV18; j_gene: TRBJ2-1
CDR3aa: CATDALDITSPLHF; CDR3nt: TGTGCCACCGACGCCCTGGACATAACTTCACCCCTCCACTTT; d_gene: NA; abundance: NA; len: 14; v_gene: TRBV28; j_gene: TRBJ1-6
CDR3aa: CASSPDRGIEAFF; CDR3nt: TGTGCCAGTAGTCCGGACAGGGGCATTGAAGCTTTCTTT; d_gene: TRBD1; abundance: NA; len: 13; v_gene: TRBV19; j_gene: TRBJ1-1
CDR3aa: CASSLAPSTDTQYF; CDR3nt: TGCGCCAGCAGCTTGGCTCCTTCCACAGATACGCAGTATTTT; d_gene: NA; abundance: NA; len: 14; v_gene: TRBV5-1; j_gene: TRBJ2-3
CDR3aa: CASSPRGLQGGTEAFF; CDR3nt: TGTGCCAGCAGTCCCAGGGGCCTCCAGGGCGGCACTGAAGCTTTCTTT; d_gene: NA; abundance: once; len: 16; v_gene: TRBV6-2/TRBV6-3; j_gene: TRBJ1-1
CDR3aa: CASSQTVGTYNEQFF; CDR3nt: TGTGCCAGCTCACAAACAGTAGGTACCTACAATGAGCAGTTCTTC; d_gene: NA; abundance: NA; len: 15; v_gene: TRBV18; j_gene: TRBJ2-1
CDR3aa: CATSREGGEKLFF; CDR3nt: TGTGCCACCAGCAGAGAGGGGGGTGAAAAACTGTTTTTT; d_gene: NA; abundance: NA; len: 13; v_gene: TRBV15; j_gene: TRBJ1-4
CDR3aa: CASGGGKSSYNEQFF; CDR3nt: TGTGCCAGTGGGGGCGGGAAGTCCTCCTACAATGAGCAGTTCTTC; d_gene: NA; abundance: NA; len: 15; v_gene: TRBV27; j_gene: TRBJ2-1
CDR3aa: CASSFGTDTQYF; CDR3nt: TGTGCCAGCAGCTTTGGCACAGATACGCAGTATTTT; d_gene: NA; abundance: NA; len: 12; v_gene: TRBV11-3; j_gene: TRBJ2-3
CDR3aa: CASSFTGASSHNEQFF; CDR3nt: TGTGCCAGCAGCTTTACAGGGGCAAGTAGCCACAATGAGCAGTTCTTC; d_gene: TRBD1; abundance: NA; len: 16; v_gene: TRBV11-2; j_gene: TRBJ2-1
CDR3aa: CASSPSPHGQETQYF; CDR3nt: TGCGCCAGCAGCCCAAGCCCCCATGGCCAAGAGACCCAGTACTTC; d_gene: NA; abundance: NA; len: 15; v_gene: TRBV5-1; j_gene: TRBJ2-5
CDR3aa: CASSFGLDGTGELFF; CDR3nt: TGTGCCAGCAGCTTCGGACTCGACGGCACCGGGGAGCTGTTTTTT; d_gene: NA; abundance: NA; len: 15; v_gene: TRBV7-6; j_gene: TRBJ2-2
CDR3aa: CASNLGEGGGELFF; CDR3nt: TGTGCCAGCAACCTAGGAGAGGGCGGCGGGGAGCTGTTTTTT; d_gene: NA; abundance: few; len: 14; v_gene: TRBV5-5; j_gene: TRBJ2-2
CDR3aa: CATSRDPEAAGNTIYF; CDR3nt: TGTGCCACCAGCAGAGACCCGGAAGCGGCAGGAAACACCATATATTTT; d_gene: NA; abundance: NA; len: 16; v_gene: TRBV15; j_gene: TRBJ1-3
CDR3aa: CASSQVGGVKGNTIYF; CDR3nt: TGTGCCAGCAGCCAAGTTGGAGGGGTTAAGGGAAACACCATATATTTT; d_gene: NA; abundance: NA; len: 16; v_gene: TRBV3-1/TRBV3-2; j_gene: TRBJ1-3
CDR3aa: CASSQFTGQETQYF; CDR3nt: TGTGCCAGCAGCCAATTCACGGGACAAGAGACCCAGTACTTC; d_gene: NA; abundance: NA; len: 14; v_gene: TRBV3-1/TRBV3-2; j_gene: TRBJ2-5
CDR3aa: CASSQDGINEKLFF; CDR3nt: TGTGCCAGCAGCCAAGACGGGATTAATGAAAAACTGTTTTTT; d_gene: NA; abundance: once; len: 14; v_gene: TRBV4-2; j_gene: TRBJ1-4
CDR3aa: CASSERSSLRTDTQYF; CDR3nt: TGTGCCAGCAGTGAAAGGTCTAGCCTCCGCACAGATACGCAGTATTTT; d_gene: NA; abundance: NA; len: 16; v_gene: TRBV25-1; j_gene: TRBJ2-3
CDR3aa: CASSLAIGSGTEAFF; CDR3nt: TGCGCCAGCAGCTTGGCCATAGGTTCCGGCACTGAAGCTTTCTTT; d_gene: NA; abundance: NA; len: 15; v_gene: TRBV5-1; j_gene: TRBJ1-1
CDR3aa: CASSFVSSNYGYTF; CDR3nt: TGTGCCAGCAGTTTCGTTAGCTCTAACTATGGCTACACCTTC; d_gene: NA; abundance: NA; len: 14; v_gene: TRBV28; j_gene: TRBJ1-2
CDR3aa: CASTTGGTNSPLHF; CDR3nt: TGCGCCAGTACGACAGGGGGAACTAATTCACCCCTCCACTTT; d_gene: TRBD1; abundance: NA; len: 14; v_gene: TRBV5-1; j_gene: TRBJ1-6
CDR3aa: CASGLVCRVDQLESF; CDR3nt: TGTGCTAGTGGTTTGGTATGCAGGGTAGATCAACTCGAGTCTTTT; d_gene: NA; abundance: NA; len: 15; v_gene: TRBV12-5; j_gene: TRBJ1-3
CDR3aa: CASSLVRGSVTWTVNEQFF; CDR3nt: TGTGCCAGCAGCTTGGTGCGGGGGTCCGTGACCTGGACGGTGAATGAGCAGTTCTTC; d_gene: TRBD2; abundance: NA; len: 19; v_gene: TRBV5-4; j_gene: TRBJ2-1
CDR3aa: CASSDGSRKAFF; CDR3nt: TGTGCCAGCAGTGACGGATCCAGGAAAGCTTTCTTT; d_gene: NA; abundance: once; len: 12; v_gene: TRBV6-4; j_gene: TRBJ1-1
CDR3aa: CASSYQGQNNSPLHF; CDR3nt: TGCGCCAGCAGCTACCAGGGACAGAATAATTCACCCCTCCACTTT; d_gene: TRBD1; abundance: NA; len: 15; v_gene: TRBV5-1; j_gene: TRBJ1-6
CDR3aa: CASSRDREFYEQYF; CDR3nt: TGCGCCAGCAGTCGAGACAGGGAATTCTACGAGCAGTACTTC; d_gene: TRBD1; abundance: NA; len: 14; v_gene: TRBV5-1; j_gene: TRBJ2-7
CDR3aa: CASSFSAGEASYEQYF; CDR3nt: TGTGCCAGCAGTTTTTCAGCGGGAGAGGCGTCCTACGAGCAGTACTTC; d_gene: TRBD2; abundance: NA; len: 16; v_gene: TRBV27; j_gene: TRBJ2-7
CDR3aa: CASSPTGAADTEAFF; CDR3nt: TGTGCCAGCAGTCCGACAGGGGCAGCCGACACTGAAGCTTTCTTT; d_gene: TRBD1; abundance: NA; len: 15; v_gene: TRBV9; j_gene: TRBJ1-1
CDR3aa: CASSPQTGPTDTQYF; CDR3nt: TGTGCCAGCAGCCCCCAGACAGGGCCCACAGATACGCAGTATTTT; d_gene: TRBD1; abundance: NA; len: 15; v_gene: TRBV11-3; j_gene: TRBJ2-3
CDR3aa: CASRNSLAGGVYQTQYF; CDR3nt: TGTGCCAGCAGGAATTCACTAGCGGGAGGGGTGTATCAGACCCAGTACTTC; d_gene: TRBD2; abundance: once; len: 17; v_gene: TRBV27; j_gene: TRBJ2-5
CDR3aa: CASSLRLGGESPLHF; CDR3nt: TGCGCCAGCAGCCTCAGGCTGGGGGGGGAGTCACCCCTCCACTTT; d_gene: NA; abundance: NA; len: 15; v_gene: TRBV4-1; j_gene: TRBJ1-6
CDR3aa: CASSNRGAGAYEQYF; CDR3nt: TGTGCCAGCAGCAATAGGGGGGCGGGGGCCTACGAGCAGTACTTC; d_gene: NA; abundance: NA; len: 15; v_gene: TRBV7-9; j_gene: TRBJ2-7
CDR3aa: CASSTHGGVDYGYTF; CDR3nt: TGTGCCAGCAGTACCCACGGGGGCGTAGACTATGGCTACACCTTC; d_gene: NA; abundance: NA; len: 15; v_gene: TRBV28; j_gene: TRBJ1-2
CDR3aa: CASTPGLHTDTQYF; CDR3nt: TGTGCCAGCACCCCGGGACTGCACACAGATACGCAGTATTTT; d_gene: NA; abundance: once; len: 14; v_gene: TRBV6-5; j_gene: TRBJ2-3
CDR3aa: CASSLTSGRAVQYF; CDR3nt: TGTGCCAGCAGCCTAACTAGCGGGAGGGCTGTGCAGTACTTC; d_gene: TRBD2; abundance: NA; len: 14; v_gene: TRBV7-9; j_gene: TRBJ2-7
CDR3aa: CASGLVPFQPQHF; CDR3nt: TGTGCTAGTGGTTTGGTTCCTTTTCAGCCCCAGCATTTT; d_gene: NA; abundance: NA; len: 13; v_gene: TRBV12-5; j_gene: TRBJ1-5
CDR3aa: CASSHKGSTNEKLFF; CDR3nt: TGTGCCAGCAGCCATAAGGGCTCAACTAATGAAAAACTGTTTTTT; d_gene: NA; abundance: NA; len: 15; v_gene: TRBV3-1/TRBV3-2; j_gene: TRBJ1-4
CDR3aa: CASSPAVVRGPSPLHF; CDR3nt: TGCGCCAGCAGCCCTGCTGTCGTCAGGGGGCCTTCACCCCTCCACTTT; d_gene: TRBD1; abundance: NA; len: 16; v_gene: TRBV4-1; j_gene: TRBJ1-6
CDR3aa: CATSEGWWAGGRTGELFF; CDR3nt: TGTGCCACCAGTGAGGGGTGGTGGGCGGGAGGAAGAACCGGGGAGCTGTTTTTT; d_gene: TRBD2; abundance: NA; len: 18; v_gene: TRBV24-1; j_gene: TRBJ2-2